These T cell receptor beta chains were read from a single sample in a study of OX40 agonist ivuxolimab in advanced cancers. Clones were read by immunoSEQ multiplex PCR, and TCRdb kept only the in-frame ones, dropping some. This sample carries around 86,000 clones, 75% to 90% of them seen once, and the ten largest clones take 2.5% to 3%. Material: CD4+ or CD8+ T cells sorted from blood, obtained in a trial of the OX40 agonist ivuxolimab. The receptors here all came from an adult with an advanced solid tumor such as melanoma, head and neck, liver or kidney cancer. Each CDR3 is given with its conserved first and last residue. D genes are given only for firm matches. Where a row states a size, it is once, few, many or the class of an expanded clone; other rows omit it.

TRBD2	once	TRBJ2-1	TRBV7-2	TGTGCCAGCAGCGGGAGAGGGACTAGCTTCAATGAGCAGTTCTTC	CASSGRGTSFNEQFF
.	once	TRBJ2-3	TRBV19	TGTGCCAGTAAACAGGGCACAGATACGCAGTATTTT	CASKQGTDTQYF
.	.	TRBJ1-2	TRBV5-6	TGTGCCAGCAGCTTGGGGGCAGGGTCCGGCTACACCTTC	CASSLGAGSGYTF
.	.	TRBJ1-6	TRBV19	TGTGCCAGTAGTAGCCGGGACATAGGTAATTCACCCCTCCACTTT	CASSSRDIGNSPLHF
TRBD1	.	TRBJ1-4	TRBV5-4	TGTGCCAGCAGCTCCGACATAACAGGGGCCCACGAAAAACTGTTTTTT	CASSSDITGAHEKLFF
TRBD1	.	TRBJ1-5	TRBV19	TGTGCCAGTAGTCCGACAGGGAAGGATCAGCCCCAGCATTTT	CASSPTGKDQPQHF
.	.	TRBJ1-2	TRBV5-1	TGCGCCAGCAGCTTGGCAGGGAACTATGGCTACACCTTC	CASSLAGNYGYTF
.	once	TRBJ1-2	TRBV7-2	TGTGCCAGCAGCCCCCACCTTCAGGGAACCTATGGCTACACCTTC	CASSPHLQGTYGYTF
.	few	TRBJ2-1	TRBV5-5	TGTGCCAGCAGCTTGGACAGGGGAGGCTACAATGAGCAGTTCTTC	CASSLDRGGYNEQFF
.	.	TRBJ1-2	TRBV6-5	TGTGCCAGCAGTTACTCGAAATATCCGGTAAACTATGGCTACACCTTC	CASSYSKYPVNYGYTF
.	.	TRBJ2-5	TRBV7-9	TGTGCCAGCAGCTTAGCGGTCGGGACGGCGAAAGAGACCCAGTACTTC	CASSLAVGTAKETQYF
TRBD1	.	TRBJ2-7	TRBV11-1	TGTGCCAGCAGCCGATTATTGGACAGGTCCTACGAGCAGTACTTC	CASSRLLDRSYEQYF
.	.	TRBJ1-2	TRBV6-5	TGTGCCAGCAGCCGGACAGCTGACTATGGCTACACCTTC	CASSRTADYGYTF
.	.	TRBJ1-1	TRBV5-6	TGTGCCAGCAGCCTGGGACGGAGGAACACTGAAGCTTTCTTT	CASSLGRRNTEAFF
.	.	TRBJ2-3	TRBV5-6	TGTGCCAGCAGCCGCCTGACCAGCACAGATACGCAGTATTTT	CASSRLTSTDTQYF
.	.	TRBJ2-3	TRBV5-1	TGCGCCAGCACCCTGCAGGCGGGGACAGATACGCAGTATTTT	CASTLQAGTDTQYF
.	.	TRBJ1-5	TRBV28	TGTGCCAGCAGTGGCGCAGGAAATCAGCCCCAGCATTTT	CASSGAGNQPQHF
.	.	TRBJ2-3	TRBV5-4	TGTGCCAGCGGCCAGGGTGGGGGCACAGATACGCAGTATTTT	CASGQGGGTDTQYF
.	.	TRBJ1-1	TRBV19	TGTGCCAGTAGTATGGGGGGATACGCTGAAGCTTTCTTT	CASSMGGYAEAFF
.	.	TRBJ2-6	TRBV7-3	TGTGCCAGCAGCTTTCTAACTGCTGGGGCCAACGTCCTGACTTTC	CASSFLTAGANVLTF
.	.	TRBJ1-5	TRBV7-9	TGTGCCAGCAGCTTCTCACCCGATCAGCCCCAGCATTTT	CASSFSPDQPQHF
.	.	TRBJ1-5	TRBV7-2	TGTGCCAGCAGCTTAAGGGGCGGAGGGGATCAGCCCCAGCATTTT	CASSLRGGGDQPQHF
.	.	TRBJ2-5	TRBV27	TGTGCCAGCAGGGGACAATACTTAGAGACCCAGTACTTC	CASRGQYLETQYF
.	few	TRBJ1-1	TRBV6-5	TGTGCCAGCAGTAACCAACAGGGAGGGACTGAAGCTTTCTTT	CASSNQQGGTEAFF
.	.	TRBJ2-2	TRBV4-3	TGCGCCAGCAGCCAAGAAAGGGTTAACGCGAACACCGGGGAGCTGTTTTTT	CASSQERVNANTGELFF
.	.	TRBJ2-5	TRBV11-2	TGTGCCAGCAGCTTAGTATCAGGTCAGGGGAGAGAGACCCAGTACTTC	CASSLVSGQGRETQYF
.	.	TRBJ1-4	TRBV19	TGTGCCAGTAGTATAGATTACAGGGATGAAGAAAAACTGTTTTTT	CASSIDYRDEEKLFF
.	.	TRBJ2-4	TRBV7-2	TGTGCCAGCAGCTTAGGAGGGGGGAGTTCCCTTCAGTACTTC	CASSLGGGSSLQYF
TRBD1	.	TRBJ2-2	TRBV7-3	TGTGCCAGCAGCTTAGCAACAGGGGGAGACACCGGGGAGCTGTTTTTT	CASSLATGGDTGELFF